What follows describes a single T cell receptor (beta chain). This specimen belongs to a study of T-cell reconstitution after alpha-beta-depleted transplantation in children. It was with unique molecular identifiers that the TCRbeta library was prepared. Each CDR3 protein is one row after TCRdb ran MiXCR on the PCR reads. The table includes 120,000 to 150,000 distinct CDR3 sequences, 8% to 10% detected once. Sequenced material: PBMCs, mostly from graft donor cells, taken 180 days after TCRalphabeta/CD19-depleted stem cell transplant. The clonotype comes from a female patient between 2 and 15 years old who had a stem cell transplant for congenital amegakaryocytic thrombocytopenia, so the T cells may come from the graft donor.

CDR3 sequence (DNA): TGCGCCAGCAGCCAAGTTAGCCAGGCGGAGACCCAGTACTTC. Translation: CASSQVSQAETQYF. V gene TRBV4-1 combines with J gene TRBJ2-5; no firm D call. Trimming removed 1 base from V and 5 bases from J, with 11 bases in between. CDR1 MGHRA and CDR2 YSYEKL come from the germline V gene. This CDR3 contains 14 residues.